This is a list of T cell receptor beta chains from one sample in a study of OX40 agonist ivuxolimab in advanced cancers. Sequencing used immunoSEQ multiplex PCR; TCRdb keeps in-frame clones, though not all of them. The sample lists a few thousand clones; about 70% were seen once. The material sequenced was CD4+ or CD8+ T cells sorted from blood, taken in a trial of the OX40 agonist ivuxolimab. All receptors come from an adult with an advanced solid tumor such as melanoma, head and neck, liver or kidney cancer. Each CDR3 is given with its conserved first and last residue. A D gene is named only where the DNA matches it firmly. A row's size may be missing; if present it is once, few, many or a size class.

D	size	V	J	CDR3	DNA
.	once	TRBV27	TRBJ1-5	CASSSPNQPQHF	TGTGCCAGCAGTTCGCCCAATCAGCCCCAGCATTTT
.	.	TRBV5-1	TRBJ2-5	CASSFGLRTAQETQYF	TGCGCCAGCAGCTTTGGCCTGCGGACAGCCCAAGAGACCCAGTACTTC
.	.	TRBV28	TRBJ1-2	CASSPFFLTANLLYGYTF	TGTGCCAGCAGTCCTTTCTTTTTGACAGCTAATCTTCTCTATGGCTACACCTTC
.	medium-sized	TRBV7-6	TRBJ2-1	CASSLAKGPYNEQFF	TGTGCCAGCAGCTTAGCTAAGGGTCCTTACAATGAGCAGTTCTTC
TRBD1	few	TRBV19	TRBJ2-3	CASSSPGTGFATQYF	TGTGCCAGTAGTTCTCCCGGGACAGGGTTTGCTACGCAGTATTTT
.	.	TRBV12-5	TRBJ2-3	CASLLADTQYF	TGTGCTAGTCTCCTGGCAGATACGCAGTATTTT
.	few	TRBV5-6	TRBJ1-3	CASSFVEPGNTIYF	TGTGCCAGCAGCTTCGTGGAACCTGGAAACACCATATATTTT
.	.	TRBV6-1	TRBJ1-6	CASSPTDGFSPLHF	TGTGCCAGCAGTCCGACGGACGGATTTTCACCCCTCCACTTT
.	.	TRBV5-5	TRBJ2-1	CASSLPVGTKNEQFF	TGTGCCAGCAGCTTGCCGGTTGGGACAAAGAATGAGCAGTTCTTC
.	.	TRBV11-2	TRBJ2-7	CASSLVFGQGSYEQYF	TGTGCCAGCAGCTTAGTTTTCGGACAAGGCTCCTACGAGCAGTACTTC
TRBD2	many	TRBV7-9	TRBJ2-3	CASSLAPGLAGATDTQYF	TGTGCCAGCAGCTTAGCACCGGGACTAGCGGGGGCCACAGATACGCAGTATTTT
.	.	TRBV30	TRBJ1-5	CAFGQSSSNQPQHF	TGTGCCTTCGGACAGTCCTCTAGCAATCAGCCCCAGCATTTT
TRBD1	.	TRBV28	TRBJ1-5	CASSLRTGARGGNQPQHF	TGTGCCAGCAGTCTCCGGACAGGGGCACGAGGGGGCAATCAGCCCCAGCATTTT
.	.	TRBV4-1	TRBJ2-4	CASSQPENIQYF	TGCGCCAGCAGCCAACCGGAAAACATTCAGTACTTC
.	once	TRBV6-6	TRBJ2-7	CASSQLENSYEQYF	TGTGCCAGCAGCCAGTTGGAAAACTCCTACGAGCAGTACTTC
.	.	TRBV7-9	TRBJ1-1	CASSPQGTTEAFF	TGTGCCAGCAGCCCACAGGGAACCACTGAAGCTTTCTTT
.	.	TRBV5-3	TRBJ1-5	CARIWRASNQPQHF	TGTGCCAGAATTTGGCGGGCTAGCAATCAGCCCCAGCATTTT
.	.	TRBV7-2	TRBJ2-2	CASSTPWVASKTTGELFF	TGTGCCAGCAGCACACCCTGGGTCGCAAGTAAAACCACCGGGGAGCTGTTTTTT
.	.	TRBV11-2	TRBJ2-7	CASSAQGGPSYEQYF	TGTGCCAGCAGCGCACAGGGGGGGCCCTCCTACGAGCAGTACTTC
.	once	TRBV5-1	TRBJ1-1	CASSWRGENTEAFF	TGCGCCAGCAGCTGGCGAGGGGAGAACACTGAAGCTTTCTTT
.	.	TRBV30	TRBJ2-7	CACHLGGQEQYF	TGTGCCTGCCATCTTGGGGGGCAAGAGCAGTACTTC
TRBD1	few	TRBV11-2	TRBJ2-5	CASSSQGVLETQYF	TGTGCCAGCAGCTCACAGGGGGTGTTGGAGACCCAGTACTTC
.	.	TRBV5-1	TRBJ2-1	CASSLNAYNEQFF	TGCGCCAGCAGCTTGAACGCCTACAATGAGCAGTTCTTC
TRBD1	.	TRBV27	TRBJ1-1	CASSYTGTGTNTEAFF	TGTGCCAGCAGTTACACCGGGACAGGCACGAACACTGAAGCTTTCTTT
TRBD2	.	TRBV19	TRBJ2-1	CASRGGLYPNEQFF	TGTGCCAGCCGCGGGGGACTCTATCCTAATGAGCAGTTCTTC
TRBD2	.	TRBV11-1	TRBJ2-5	CASSFTSASSETQYF	TGTGCCAGCAGCTTCACTAGCGCGTCCTCCGAGACCCAGTACTTC
.	few	TRBV6-1	TRBJ1-2	CASSEEGLLGYTF	TGTGCCAGCAGTGAAGAGGGTCTTTTGGGCTACACCTTC
TRBD1	few	TRBV7-9	TRBJ1-1	CASSETGDSGTEAFF	TGTGCCAGCAGCGAAACAGGGGATTCAGGCACTGAAGCTTTCTTT
.	.	TRBV27	TRBJ2-2	CASGWTGELFF	TGTGCCAGCGGATGGACCGGGGAGCTGTTTTTT
.	once	TRBV30	TRBJ2-5	CAWSQGGGFQETQYF	TGTGCCTGGAGTCAGGGAGGAGGGTTCCAAGAGACCCAGTACTTC
.	.	TRBV14	TRBJ2-1	CATGPYNEQFF	TGTGCTACAGGACCCTACAATGAGCAGTTCTTC
.	.	TRBV5-6	TRBJ1-2	CASRTQASGYTF	TGTGCCAGCAGGACACAGGCGAGTGGCTACACCTTC
TRBD1	once	TRBV5-5	TRBJ2-7	CASSLVRDRDSEQYF	TGTGCCAGCAGCTTGGTTCGGGACAGGGACTCCGAGCAGTACTTC
TRBD2	few	TRBV7-9	TRBJ2-5	CASSALRLADETQYF	TGTGCCAGCAGCGCACTAAGACTAGCAGACGAGACCCAGTACTTC
.	.	TRBV5-4	TRBJ1-4	CASSLAGEGEKLFF	TGTGCCAGCAGCTTGGCAGGGGAGGGCGAAAAACTGTTTTTT
TRBD2	.	TRBV23-1	TRBJ2-7	CASSTSGGAFEQYF	TGCGCCAGCAGTACTAGCGGGGGGGCCTTCGAGCAGTACTTC
.	few	TRBV2	TRBJ1-1	CASSGDTEAFF	TGTGCCAGCTCCGGGGACACTGAAGCTTTCTTT
.	.	TRBV4-1	TRBJ2-3	CASSWEQGSGFDTQYF	TGCGCCAGCAGCTGGGAGCAGGGGTCGGGTTTTGATACGCAGTATTTT
.	.	TRBV4-2	TRBJ2-1	CASSQLSMGLAARENEQFF	TGTGCCAGCAGCCAGCTGTCGATGGGCTTAGCGGCCAGAGAGAATGAGCAGTTCTTC
TRBD2	.	TRBV7-2	TRBJ2-7	CASSLADSGYYEQYF	TGTGCCAGCAGCTTAGCGGATAGCGGGTACTACGAGCAGTACTTC
.	few	TRBV7-6	TRBJ2-3	CASSLGVGTDTQYF	TGTGCCAGCAGCTTAGGGGTTGGCACAGATACGCAGTATTTT
.	hyperexpanded	TRBV5-1	TRBJ2-7	CASSYPGTSTEQYF	TGCGCCAGCAGCTATCCAGGGACATCAACCGAGCAGTACTTC
.	.	TRBV27	TRBJ2-6	CASSGSGANVLTF	TGTGCCAGCAGTGGCTCTGGGGCCAACGTCCTGACTTTC
.	once	TRBV25-1	TRBJ1-2	CASSLGPLYGYTF	TGTGCCAGCAGCTTGGGTCCTCTCTATGGCTACACCTTC
TRBD1	.	TRBV2	TRBJ2-1	CASLVGQGDGEQFF	TGTGCCTCGCTCGTGGGACAGGGAGACGGTGAGCAGTTCTTC
.	few	TRBV5-6	TRBJ2-4	CASSLGTAQNIQYF	TGTGCCAGCAGCTTGGGTACGGCTCAAAACATTCAGTACTTC
.	few	TRBV2	TRBJ2-3	CASWADTQYF	TGTGCCAGCTGGGCAGATACGCAGTATTTT
.	.	TRBV9	TRBJ1-1	CASSVGPQNTEAFF	TGTGCCAGCAGCGTAGGTCCCCAGAACACTGAAGCTTTCTTT
TRBD1	few	TRBV5-6	TRBJ2-3	CASSLGGQLSTDTQYF	TGTGCCAGCAGCTTGGGGGGACAGCTGAGCACAGATACGCAGTATTTT
.	.	TRBV30	TRBJ1-2	CAWSGDGTAIYGYTF	TGTGCCTGGAGTGGGGACGGGACCGCCATTTATGGCTACACCTTC
.	once	TRBV13	TRBJ1-1	CASSLETSWGTEAFF	TGTGCCAGCAGCTTAGAGACTTCGTGGGGCACTGAAGCTTTCTTT
.	.	TRBV30	TRBJ2-7	CAWSVSGDGHEQYF	TGTGCCTGGAGTGTGTCAGGGGATGGTCACGAGCAGTACTTC
.	.	TRBV28	TRBJ2-7	CASSSPSSYEQYF	TGTGCCAGCAGTTCGCCTAGCTCCTACGAGCAGTACTTC
.	.	TRBV21-1	TRBJ2-7	CASEKEWSYEQYF	TGTGCCAGTGAGAAAGAATGGTCCTACGAGCAGTACTTC
.	.	TRBV5-4	TRBJ2-7	CASSSWTGVEQYF	TGTGCCAGCAGCTCCTGGACTGGGGTCGAGCAGTACTTC